One sample yielded the 3 T cell receptor beta chains listed below, sequenced in a study of spatial heterogeneity in lung cancer. For these receptors, no antigen is known. The time point is: sample taken at primary tumor resection. Findings and caveats of the study: Tumoral mutation counts were tracked by counts of expanded intratumoral alpha and beta TCRs.

Each CDR3 protein gets one entry after TCRdb re-called the 5' RACE reads with MiXCR. The sample records 9,500 to 14,000 distinct CDR3 sequences, roughly 15% being singletons. The material was lung tumor tissue, obtained at surgery. The receptors here all came from a male donor with early-stage non-small cell lung cancer.

This clonotype came up many times. The chain has TRBV13 and TRBJ1-2; D is uncertain. CDR3 length: 13 amino acids. Germline V gene lookup returns CDR1 PRHDT and CDR2 FYEKMQ (reference sequence). Trimming left V 5 bases short and J 8 bases short, with 15 bases between. CDR3 DNA: TGTGCCAGCAGCATCGACAACGAGCAGGGCTACACCTTC. It yields the protein CASSIDNEQGYTF.

Comment on this clonotype: Compared with germline, one end of the junction differs, possibly owing to a read error. The rearrangement uses TRBV7-2 and TRBJ2-3; D uncertain. CDR1 is SGHTA, CDR2 FQGNSA, per germline. The CDR3 is 12 residues long. The CDR3 DNA follows: TGTGCCAGTAGCTTATACGCAGATACGCAGTATTTT. As protein: CASSLYADTQYF.

This clonotype has ten or more counts. J is TRBJ2-7 and V is TRBV7-9; D perhaps matches TRBD1 (6 bases). V dropped 5 bases and J dropped 5 bases, with 10 bases sitting between them. The CDR3 totals 12 residues. The germline V gene has CDR1 SEHNR and CDR2 FQNEAQ (reference sequence). This CDR3 is CASSADRNEQYF. The CDR3 DNA follows: TGTGCCAGCAGCGCGGACAGAAACGAGCAGTACTTC.